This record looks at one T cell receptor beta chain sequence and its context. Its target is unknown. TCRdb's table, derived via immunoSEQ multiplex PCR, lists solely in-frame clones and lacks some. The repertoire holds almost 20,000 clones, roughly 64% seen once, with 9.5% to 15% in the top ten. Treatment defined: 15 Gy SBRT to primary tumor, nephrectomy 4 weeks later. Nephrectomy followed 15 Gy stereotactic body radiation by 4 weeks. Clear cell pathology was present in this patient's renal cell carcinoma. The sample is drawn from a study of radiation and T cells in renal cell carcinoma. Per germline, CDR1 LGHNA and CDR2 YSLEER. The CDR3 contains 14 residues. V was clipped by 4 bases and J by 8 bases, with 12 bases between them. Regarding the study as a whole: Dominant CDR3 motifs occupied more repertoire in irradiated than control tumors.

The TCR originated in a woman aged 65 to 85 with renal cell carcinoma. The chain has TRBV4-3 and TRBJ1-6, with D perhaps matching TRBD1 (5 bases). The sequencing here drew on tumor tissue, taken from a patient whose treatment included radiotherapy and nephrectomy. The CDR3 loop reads CASSLGAVDSPLHF. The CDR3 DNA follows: TGCGCCAGCAGCCTCGGGGCAGTGGATTCACCCCTCCACTTT.